These T cell receptor beta chains were read from a single sample in a study of T cells in localized non-small cell lung cancer. Here immunoSEQ multiplex PCR was the method, and the copy in TCRdb shows in-frame clones only, minus some. Of 9,800 or so clones listed, under 50% are singletons. The input for sequencing was lymph node tissue, taken before any cancer treatment. All receptors come from a woman aged 35-75 years with stage I lung adenocarcinoma. Both conserved end residues are part of each CDR3. The order of the fields is J gene, V gene, CDR3 protein.

J gene: TRBJ1-5; V gene: TRBV19; CDR3 protein: CASRGTGPQPQHF
J gene: TRBJ2-3; V gene: TRBV6-8; CDR3 protein: CASTPSPGAEADTQYF
J gene: TRBJ2-5; V gene: TRBV10-2; CDR3 protein: CASTARIVQETQYF
J gene: TRBJ2-3; V gene: TRBV10-3; CDR3 protein: CAISEPLGGGTDTQYF
J gene: TRBJ1-1; V gene: TRBV14; CDR3 protein: CASSQFRVMNTEAFF
J gene: TRBJ2-1; V gene: TRBV6-8; CDR3 protein: CASSYAEGNEQFF
J gene: TRBJ1-3; V gene: TRBV5-1; CDR3 protein: CASSLDARGNTIYF
J gene: TRBJ1-5; V gene: TRBV6-8; CDR3 protein: CASQPPSNQPQHF
J gene: TRBJ1-1; V gene: TRBV18; CDR3 protein: CASSLGQVPNTEAFF
J gene: TRBJ2-1; V gene: TRBV19; CDR3 protein: CASSIISKERAHNEQFF
J gene: TRBJ2-5; V gene: TRBV19; CDR3 protein: CASRPQGAEETQYF
J gene: TRBJ1-1; V gene: TRBV10-2; CDR3 protein: CASSESTRNTEAFF
J gene: TRBJ2-3; V gene: TRBV10-2; CDR3 protein: CASSEGLAGTDTQYF
J gene: TRBJ1-1; V gene: TRBV6-8; CDR3 protein: CASSKGLNTEAFF
J gene: TRBJ1-5; V gene: TRBV6-8; CDR3 protein: CASSFLNQPQHF
J gene: TRBJ1-1; V gene: TRBV25-1; CDR3 protein: CASSVNRGSGNEAFF
J gene: TRBJ2-5; V gene: TRBV14; CDR3 protein: CASSQVRGQETQYF
J gene: TRBJ2-7; V gene: TRBV7-7; CDR3 protein: CASSSPPTGNYEQYF
J gene: TRBJ1-6; V gene: TRBV29-1; CDR3 protein: CSVGTGPNSPLHF
J gene: TRBJ2-1; V gene: TRBV19; CDR3 protein: CASSIFSLGGRNEQFF
J gene: TRBJ2-3; V gene: TRBV19; CDR3 protein: CASRKDGLAGGRTDTQYF
J gene: TRBJ1-1; V gene: TRBV15; CDR3 protein: CATSRDIRNTEAFF
J gene: TRBJ2-4; V gene: TRBV30; CDR3 protein: CAWSVGLAKNIQYF
J gene: TRBJ1-2; V gene: TRBV19; CDR3 protein: CASSMPDRLNYGYTF
J gene: TRBJ1-1; V gene: TRBV25-1; CDR3 protein: CASSEQDGKNTEAFF
J gene: TRBJ1-2; V gene: TRBV1; CDR3 protein: CASSQEGQGSRYGYTF
J gene: TRBJ1-1; V gene: TRBV19; CDR3 protein: CASSIDRGQAEAFF
J gene: TRBJ1-1; V gene: TRBV11-3; CDR3 protein: CASSPQGLMNTEAFF
J gene: TRBJ1-2; V gene: TRBV6-1; CDR3 protein: CASSEFALRGYTF
J gene: TRBJ2-7; V gene: TRBV6-8; CDR3 protein: CASSPGQGVYEQYF
J gene: TRBJ2-5; V gene: TRBV19; CDR3 protein: CASGGPGGQETQYF
J gene: TRBJ2-7; V gene: TRBV30; CDR3 protein: CAWSVQLGGSYEQYF
J gene: TRBJ2-7; V gene: TRBV19; CDR3 protein: CASSISREQYF
J gene: TRBJ2-1; V gene: TRBV15; CDR3 protein: CATSRTLGKRGGYEQFF
J gene: TRBJ2-1; V gene: TRBV6-8; CDR3 protein: CASSWTSGAGNEQFF
J gene: TRBJ1-2; V gene: TRBV30; CDR3 protein: CACRTGGPDTF
J gene: TRBJ1-6; V gene: TRBV11-3; CDR3 protein: CASSAGQGDNSPLHF
J gene: TRBJ2-1; V gene: TRBV11-3; CDR3 protein: CASSLISGGSSNKQFF
J gene: TRBJ2-7; V gene: TRBV18; CDR3 protein: CASSQDRGYEQYF
J gene: TRBJ2-1; V gene: TRBV18; CDR3 protein: CASSEGLAEGEQFF
J gene: TRBJ1-3; V gene: TRBV28; CDR3 protein: CASSLTGTLNLISGNTIYF
J gene: TRBJ2-3; V gene: TRBV10-3; CDR3 protein: CAISESGTDTQYF
J gene: TRBJ2-3; V gene: TRBV6-8; CDR3 protein: CAMASGGVTDTQYF
J gene: TRBJ2-7; V gene: TRBV6-8; CDR3 protein: CASSYSPRGGAYEQYF
J gene: TRBJ1-4; V gene: TRBV9; CDR3 protein: CASSVARENEKLFF
J gene: TRBJ1-5; V gene: TRBV19; CDR3 protein: CASSRSTGTGGLRGNQPQHF
J gene: TRBJ2-1; V gene: TRBV18; CDR3 protein: CASSPSGSPYNEQFF
J gene: TRBJ1-2; V gene: TRBV11-3; CDR3 protein: CASSLVLGGNYGYTF
J gene: TRBJ1-1; V gene: TRBV6-8; CDR3 protein: CASRTWPAAEAFF
J gene: TRBJ1-6; V gene: TRBV11-3; CDR3 protein: CASSVTDHDSPLHF
J gene: TRBJ2-3; V gene: TRBV15; CDR3 protein: CATSRGTDTDTQYF
J gene: TRBJ1-2; V gene: TRBV6-8; CDR3 protein: CASSGGQGGSMGYGYTF
J gene: TRBJ1-2; V gene: TRBV16; CDR3 protein: CASSLDTAFNYGYTF
J gene: TRBJ1-2; V gene: TRBV6-8; CDR3 protein: CASSYSSLYGYTF
J gene: TRBJ1-5; V gene: TRBV19; CDR3 protein: CASSPGQRYSNQPQHF
J gene: TRBJ1-3; V gene: TRBV12-5; CDR3 protein: CASGPPGNTIYF
J gene: TRBJ1-4; V gene: TRBV19; CDR3 protein: CASKTRTNEKLFF